The 25 T cell receptor beta chains given below trace back to one sample, sequenced in a study of CD8+CD57+ T cells in acquired aplastic anemia. All sequencing subjects had displayed CD8+CD57+ cell expansion on flow cytometry. For CDR3 and TCR beta VDJ profiling, genomic DNA was the template used. TCRdb independently ran MiXCR on the reads; one entry per CDR3 protein. The sample includes more than 150,000 distinct CDR3 sequences, about 45% seen only once; the top ten take 2.5% to 4%. The specimen sequenced was sorted CD4+, CD8+, or CD8+CD57+ T cells (not recorded which) from PBMCs. The receptors here all came from a human donor with aplastic anemia.

This sequence joins TRBV29-1 and TRBJ2-1; 14 nucleotides align to TRBD2. This CDR3 contains 13 residues. The junction had 4 bases not matched to a gene; V was cut back by 6 bases and J by 9 bases. The germline V gene has CDR1 SQVTM and CDR2 ANQGSEA. The CDR3 region has the DNA TGCAGCGTGGGGACTAGCGGGGGCAGTGAGCAGTTCTTC. Translating gives CSVGTSGGSEQFF.

This clonotype has ten or more counts. J is TRBJ1-2 and V is TRBV28; D not certain. V lost 2 bases and J 10 bases, leaving 11 bases between the germline ends. CDR1 and CDR2 (germline): MDHEN, SYDVKM. This CDR3 spans 12 amino acids. CDR3 in DNA: TGTGCCAGCAGTTTAGAGCGCCCGAACTACACCTTC. It translates to CASSLERPNYTF.

In the case of this clonotype: The junction does not match germline at one end; this may be a read error. V is TRBV19 and J is TRBJ2-1; 15 bases match TRBD2. Germline V gives CDR1 LNHDA, CDR2 SQIVND (reference sequence). This CDR3 is 17 amino acids long. CDR3 nucleotides: TGTACCAGTAGTAAAAGGACTAGCGGGAGGGCCGACAATGAGCAGTTCTTC. It is translated as CTSSKRTSGRADNEQFF.

In nucleotides, the CDR3 is TGTGCCAGTAGTATAGGGTTGAGGGGGCGGGCAGATACGCAGTATTTT. Its translation: CASSIGLRGRADTQYF. The chain links TRBV19 to TRBJ2-3, with 7 positions matching TRBD1. Germline V gives CDR1 LNHDA, CDR2 SQIVND (reference sequence). CDR3 length: 16 residues. The V gene end was trimmed by 1 base and the J gene end by 4 bases; junction bases not matched to a gene: 8.

The sample holds a few counts of this clonotype. The chain joins TRBV24-1 to TRBJ2-7; tentatively, D is TRBD1 (6 bases). Trimming took off 5 bases at V and 6 bases at J, with 13 bases between the two ends. CDR3 size: 13 residues. Germline loops: CDR1 KGHDR, CDR2 SFDVKD. The CDR3 loop reads CATSGPGHPEQYV. In nucleotides, the CDR3 is TGTGCCACCAGTGGTCCGGGACACCCCGAGCAGTACGTC.

The rearrangement joins TRBV9 to TRBJ1-1; D might be TRBD1 (5 bases). The CDR3 is 15 amino acids. Trimming took off 0 bases at V and 0 bases at J, with 9 bases between the two ends. Per the germline V gene, CDR1 is SGDLS and CDR2 is YYNGEE. For the CDR3, the DNA is TGTGCCAGCAGCGTAGGGGGGACGGTGAACACTGAAGCTTTCTTT. Its protein is CASSVGGTVNTEAFF.

At least ten counts were recorded for this clonotype. The chain combines TRBV19 with TRBJ2-7; 12 nucleotides align to TRBD2. The CDR3 totals 15 residues. Germline V gene lookup returns CDR1 LNHDA and CDR2 SQIVND (reference sequence). The ends lost 4 bases at V and 2 bases at J; junction bases unmatched: 3. CDR3 sequence: CASSTTSGSTYEQYV. CDR3 nucleotide sequence: TGTGCCAGTAGTACGACTAGCGGGAGCACCTACGAGCAGTACGTC.

This clonotype has a count of ten or more. This chain connects TRBV6-5 to TRBJ1-1; no clear D. The CDR3 is 13 residues long. Germline loops: CDR1 MNHEY, CDR2 SVGAGI. V shed 2 bases and J shed 6 bases, with 10 bases lying between them. CDR3 nucleotide sequence: TGTGCCAGCAGTTACAATCGGGGTTCTGAAGCTTTCTTT. Amino acid sequence: CASSYNRGSEAFF.

As regards this clonotype: This likely comes from a read error, as the CDR3 has no conserved phenylalanine or tryptophan at its end. The J gene is TRBJ1-2, the V gene TRBV10-3; TRBD1 matches at 12 bases. Looked up from germline, CDR1 is ENHRY and CDR2 is SYGVKD. Unmatched junction bases numbered 6, after V lost 6 bases and J lost 7 bases. The CDR3 has 14 residues. The chain's CDR3 is CAISGGTGGFGYTI. In DNA, the CDR3 is TGTGCCATCAGCGGGGGGACAGGGGGCTTTGGCTACACCATC.

This clonotype appeared a single time. The chain recombines TRBV2 with TRBJ2-7; 10 nucleotides agree with TRBD1. The CDR3 has 14 residues. With 2 bases clipped from V and 4 bases from J, the junction kept 2 bases outside the gene matches. CDR1 SNHLY and CDR2 FYNNEI come from the germline V gene. In nucleotides, the CDR3 is TGTGCCAGCAGTGAAACGGGACAGGGGTACGAGCAGTACTTC. This sequence encodes CASSETGQGYEQYF.

J is TRBJ1-6 and V is TRBV20-1; no clear D gene. This CDR3 spans 15 amino acids. V was pared by 3 bases and J by 7 bases, with 16 bases between. Per the germline V gene, CDR1 is DFQATT and CDR2 is SNEGSKA (reference sequence). The CDR3: CSARAPGVRNSPLHF. For the CDR3, the DNA is TGCAGTGCTAGGGCACCCGGGGTTAGGAATTCACCCCTCCACTTT.

V and J are TRBV15 and TRBJ2-7, with TRBD1 matching 8 bases. In germline, CDR1 is LNHNV, CDR2 YYDKDF (reference sequence). This CDR3 is built from 13 residues. The junction had 4 bases not matched to a gene; V was cut back by 3 bases and J by 6 bases. The CDR3: CATSSLGQGEQYF. The CDR3 bases are TGTGCCACCAGCAGCCTAGGACAGGGCGAGCAGTACTTC.

This clonotype was recorded many times. The chain has TRBV5-1 and TRBJ1-2; 7 nucleotides agree with TRBD1. Looked up from germline, CDR1 is SGHRS and CDR2 is YFSETQ. V shed 4 bases and J 3 bases; nucleotides not matched to a gene: 6. The CDR3 has 14 residues. CDR3 amino acids: CASSERTGHYGYTF. DNA for the CDR3: TGCGCCAGCAGCGAACGGACAGGCCACTATGGCTACACCTTC.

This clonotype was recorded at least ten times. CDR3 in DNA: TGTGCCAGCAGTGAACTGACTAACTATGGCTACACCTTC. As protein: CASSELTNYGYTF. The chain employs TRBV2 and TRBJ1-2; D is unclear. Trimming stripped 2 bases from V and 0 bases from J, with 4 bases between. CDR1 and CDR2 from the germline V gene are SNHLY and FYNNEI. The CDR3 totals 13 residues.

The V call is TRBV19, the J call TRBJ2-7; TRBD2 might be the D (7 bases). Germline V gene lookup returns CDR1 LNHDA and CDR2 SQIVND (reference sequence). The CDR3 contains 14 residues. V was cut by 4 bases and J by 6 bases, with 16 bases left in between. CDR3 nucleotide sequence: TGTGCCAGTAGTACCCACCTGGGAGGGGGCGAGCAGTACTTC. Translating gives CASSTHLGGGEQYF.

This clonotype was seen at least ten times. The rearrangement uses TRBV12-3 or TRBV12-4 and TRBJ2-5; 7 nucleotides line up with TRBD2. The ends lost 2 bases at V and 8 bases at J; junction bases unmatched: 11. The CDR3 is 15 residues long. The CDR3 sequence: CASSLTGGPAVTQYF. CDR3 in DNA: TGTGCCAGCAGTTTAACGGGAGGACCGGCGGTTACCCAGTACTTC.

The chain couples TRBV7-3 to TRBJ1-6; 7 bases match TRBD1. Germline-derived CDR1 and CDR2 are SGHTA and FQGTGA. The J segment lost 5 bases and the V segment lost 2 bases, leaving 3 bases of the junction unmatched. The CDR3 sequence is 15 residues long. CDR3 sequence (DNA): TGTGCCAGCAGCTTAGAGGGACAGAATAATTCACCCCTCCACTTT. Its translation: CASSLEGQNNSPLHF.

A remark on this clonotype: The junction shows a germline mismatch at one end, possibly a read error. The gene calls are TRBV10-3 and TRBJ1-1; TRBD1 aligns across 10 bases. CDR1 and CDR2 (germline): ENHRY, SYGVKD. This CDR3 has 13 amino acids. CDR3 loop: CAIRTGGNTEDFF. The CDR3 DNA reads as TGTGCCATCAGGACAGGGGGCAATACTGAAGATTTCTTT.

Notes on this clonotype: A much bigger clone sits one base away, suggesting this may be a read error. For the CDR3, the DNA is TGTGCCAGCACTCCCGGGACAGGGAATGGCTACACCTTC. It translates to CASTPGTGNGYTF. The chain combines TRBV6-1 with TRBJ1-2; 9 bases align to TRBD1. There are 13 residues in the CDR3. CDR1 is MNHNS and CDR2 is SASEGT in the germline V gene. The J segment lost 6 bases and the V segment lost 7 bases, leaving 6 bases of the junction unmatched.

This clonotype was counted ten times or more. This chain joins TRBV5-5 and TRBJ1-3; D is possibly TRBD1 (5 bases). The CDR3 is 15 residues long. Deletions cut 0 bases from V and 1 base from J, with 8 bases between. Germline V CDR1 and CDR2: SGHKS, YYEKEE (reference sequence). The CDR3 here is CASSLVDTSGNTIYF. CDR3 coding DNA: TGTGCCAGCAGCTTGGTGGACACTTCTGGAAACACCATATATTTT. Based on the CDR3 plus reference TRBV5-5 and TRBJ1-3, the full variable domain is DAGVTQSPTHLIKTRGQQVTLRCSPISGHKSVSWYQQVLGQGPQFIFQYYEKEERGRGNFPDRFSARQFPNYSSELNVNALLLGDSALYLCASSLVDTSGNTIYFGEGSWLTVV.

J is TRBJ1-4 and V is TRBV9; D remains unclear. Germline V gives CDR1 SGDLS, CDR2 YYNGEE. V was clipped by 0 bases and J by 1 base, with 7 bases between them. This CDR3 is 15 amino acids long. CDR3 coding DNA: TGTGCCAGCAGCGTAGTGGGAAGAACTAATGAAAAACTGTTTTTT. Amino acid sequence: CASSVVGRTNEKLFF.

CDR3 region: CASSLGSGTGNSPLHF. CDR3 coding DNA: TGCGCCAGCAGCTTGGGTTCCGGGACAGGGAATTCACCCCTCCACTTT. The rearrangement uses TRBV5-1 and TRBJ1-6; 9 bases match TRBD1. V shed 0 bases and J 7 bases; nucleotides not matched to a gene: 5. CDR3 length: 16 residues. Germline CDR1 is SGHRS and CDR2 is YFSETQ.

The chain recombines TRBV20-1 with TRBJ1-4; 8 nucleotides agree with TRBD1. This CDR3 comprises 14 residues. Germline V lookup: CDR1 DFQATT, CDR2 SNEGSKA (reference sequence). With 5 bases clipped from V and 2 bases from J, the junction kept 4 bases outside the gene matches. The CDR3 coding sequence is TGCAGTGCTGGACAGGGCAACACTAATGAAAAACTGTTTTTT. This encodes CSAGQGNTNEKLFF.

This clonotype has just a few counts. An end of the junction does not agree with germline; a read error may underlie this. This sequence joins TRBV7-8 and TRBJ2-2, with D maybe TRBD2 (6 bases). This CDR3 comprises 12 residues. Germline V gene data show CDR1 as SGHVS and CDR2 as FQNEAQ. CDR3 bases: TGTGCCAGCAGCCACCGACCCGGGGGGCTGTTTTTT. Its translation is CASSHRPGGLFF. Full variable domain (remainder filled in from reference TRBV7-8 and TRBJ2-2): GAGVSQSPRYKVAKRGQDVALRCDPISGHVSLFWYQQALGQGPEFLTYFQNEAQLDKSGLPSDRFFAERPEGSVSTLKIQRTQQEDSAVYLCASSHRPGGLFFGEGSRLTVL.

This clonotype was recorded at least ten times. The chain uses TRBV5-1 and TRBJ1-6; D remains unclear. Trimming pared 5 bases from V and 11 bases from J, leaving 23 bases between. CDR3 length: 16 residues. Germline V lookup: CDR1 SGHRS, CDR2 YFSETQ. CDR3: CASRPTGRLGGTPLHF. As DNA, the CDR3 is TGCGCCAGCAGGCCAACCGGACGGCTAGGAGGGACACCCCTCCACTTT. Drawing the rest from reference TRBV5-1 and TRBJ1-6, the complete variable domain is KAGVTQTPRYLIKTRGQQVTLSCSPISGHRSVSWYQQTPGQGLQFLFEYFSETQRNKGNFPGRFSGRQFSNSRSEMNVSTLELGDSALYLCASRPTGRLGGTPLHFGNGTRLTVT.